This T cell receptor beta chain stems from a study of blood T cell dynamics during melanoma immunotherapy. Time point specified: pre-treatment baseline. J gave up 6 bases and V 5 bases, and 7 bases lay outside the gene matches. This CDR3 comprises 15 residues. The germline CDR1 and CDR2 sequences are SGHTA and FQGNSA. The method was immunoSEQ multiplex PCR; TCRdb's version includes in-frame clones alone and lacks a portion of them. The profile shows about 17,000 clones, roughly 83% of them singletons. The genes are TRBV7-2 and TRBJ2-1; 10 bases match TRBD2. The TCR sequence derives from a human donor with melanoma. This specimen was blood, taken from a patient treated with checkpoint blockade. The CDR3, as DNA: TGTGCCAGCAGCATACCTAGCGGGAGAATCAATGAGCAGTTCTTC. Its translation is CASSIPSGRINEQFF.